This TCR beta chain derives from a study of cytomegalovirus exposure and HLA in healthy donors. Notes on the study in general: Both high specificity and high sensitivity reportedly marked the classifier's diagnosis of cytomegalovirus status. Rarity marked most TCR sequences, yet some public TCRs occurred in many donors.

Germline V gene sequence: CDR1 SEHNR, CDR2 FQNEAQ (reference sequence). V was pared by 6 bases and J by 4 bases, with 15 bases between. The CDR3 extends over 14 amino acids. PCR involved 60 Vbeta and 13 Jbeta primers. Method: immunoSEQ multiplex PCR; TCRdb's copy keeps in-frame clones and lacks some. The data show 100,000 to 150,000 clones, with roughly three quarters seen just once and approximately 0.9% held by the top ten. About this clone: Its antigen is not known.

This sequence was found in a woman in her sixties in good health and CMV-seronegative. The sample comprised PBMCs. J is TRBJ2-5 and V is TRBV7-9, with a possible D match to TRBD2 (6 bases). CDR3 bases: TGTGCCAGCAGTCACCCTCTGGGGGGAGAGACCCAGTACTTC. It encodes CASSHPLGGETQYF.